The entry that follows covers one TCR beta chain sequence. This sample is part of a study of CD8 T cells in Susac syndrome. Study overall: Each patient with Susac syndrome, at the time of blood draw, was therapy-naive, on corticosteroids, or on intravenous immunoglobulin alone.

RNA amounts of about 0.45 to 1 ug underwent reverse transcription with random hexamers. One entry per CDR3 protein results from TCRdb running MiXCR on the immunoSEQ multiplex PCR reads. The sample has tens of thousands of distinct CDR3 sequences, approximately 93% seen once. Germline lookup yields CDR1 LNHNV and CDR2 YYDKDF (reference sequence). V gave up 0 bases and J gave up 3 bases, with 14 bases separating them. The CDR3 spans 16 residues. The receptor comes from a human donor with Susac syndrome. Specimen: CD8+ T cells from PBMCs. This chain links TRBV15 with TRBJ1-1; D gene ambiguous. The CDR3 sequence is CATSRDFELGDTEAFF. CDR3 in DNA: TGTGCCACCAGCAGAGATTTCGAACTGGGTGACACTGAAGCTTTCTTT.